This TCR beta chain came from a study of blood T cells in healthy people across ages. This clonotype was picked up a small number of times. Its antigen is as yet unknown. Donor samples were obtained from healthy Caucasian individuals from Russia, aged roughly 6 to 90. At least 5.5 micrograms of total RNA were extracted per sample. The V and J ends lost 6 bases and 2 bases respectively, with 13 bases between them. This CDR3 has 13 residues. In germline, CDR1 is DFQATT, CDR2 SNEGSKA (reference sequence). Study-level results: In long-lived donors, naive CD4+ cell counts and diversity exceeded those of aged donors.

With a J-beta primer mix and a sample-barcoded 5' primer, a second PCR ran 7 to 11 cycles. Each CDR3 protein gets one entry after TCRdb re-called the 5' RACE reads with MiXCR. This sample has more than 1,400,000 distinct CDR3 sequences, with 42% found just once. The V call is TRBV20-1, the J call TRBJ2-5; the D gene is possibly TRBD1 (6 bases). Sequenced input: blood. The receptor comes from a young woman in good health. CDR3 sequence: CSALRDKQETQYF. The CDR3 DNA reads TGCAGTGCCCTTCGGGACAAACAAGAGACCCAGTACTTC.